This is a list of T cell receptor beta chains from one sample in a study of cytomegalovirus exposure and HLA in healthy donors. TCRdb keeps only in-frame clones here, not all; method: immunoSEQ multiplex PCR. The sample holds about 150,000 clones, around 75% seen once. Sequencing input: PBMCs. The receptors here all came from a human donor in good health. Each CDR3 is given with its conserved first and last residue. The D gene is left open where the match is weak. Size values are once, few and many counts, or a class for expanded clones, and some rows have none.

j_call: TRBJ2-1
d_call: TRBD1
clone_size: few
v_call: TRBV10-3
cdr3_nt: TGTGCCATCAGTGGGACAGGGGGCTCCTACAATGAGCAGTTCTTC
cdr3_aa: CAISGTGGSYNEQFF

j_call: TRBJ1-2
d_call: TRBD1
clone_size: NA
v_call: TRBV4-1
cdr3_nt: TGCGCCAGCAACTCGAATACAGGGGGCTTTGGAGATGGCTACACCTTC
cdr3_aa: CASNSNTGGFGDGYTF

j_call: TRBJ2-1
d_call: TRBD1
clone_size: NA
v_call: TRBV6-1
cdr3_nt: TGTGCCACCCAGACGACAGGGTTTTTGAATGAGCAGTTCTTC
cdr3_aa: CATQTTGFLNEQFF

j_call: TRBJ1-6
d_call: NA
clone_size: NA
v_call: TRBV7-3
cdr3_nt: TGTGCCAGCAGCCACTATTGGGATTCACCCCTCCACTTT
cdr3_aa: CASSHYWDSPLHF

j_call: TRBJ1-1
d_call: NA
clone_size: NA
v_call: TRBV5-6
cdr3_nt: TGTGCCAGCACCGAGGGTCGGCGCACTGAAGCTTTCTTT
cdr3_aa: CASTEGRRTEAFF

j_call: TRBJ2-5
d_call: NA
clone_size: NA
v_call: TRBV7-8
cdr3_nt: TGTGCCAGCAGCTCTCCGGGACTGGGGGAGACCCAGTACTTC
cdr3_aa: CASSSPGLGETQYF

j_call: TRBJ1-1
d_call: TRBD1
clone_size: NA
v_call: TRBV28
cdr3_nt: TGTGCCAGCAGTGCCGGGACAGGCCGGGCGCAAAACACTGAAGCTTTCTTT
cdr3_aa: CASSAGTGRAQNTEAFF

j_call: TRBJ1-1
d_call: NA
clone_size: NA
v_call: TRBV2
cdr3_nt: TGTGCCAGACAAACAGGCTCGAACACTGAAGCTTTCTTT
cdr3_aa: CARQTGSNTEAFF

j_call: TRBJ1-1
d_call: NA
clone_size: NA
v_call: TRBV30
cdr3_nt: TGTGCCTGGAGTGGTGGCACCGGGGGAGCTTTCTTT
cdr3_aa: CAWSGGTGGAFF

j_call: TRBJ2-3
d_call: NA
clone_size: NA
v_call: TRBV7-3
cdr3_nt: TGTGCCAGCAGTCTGGACTTCCCCGATACGCAGTATTTT
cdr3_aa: CASSLDFPDTQYF

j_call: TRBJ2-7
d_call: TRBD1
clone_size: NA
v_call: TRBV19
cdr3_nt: TGTGCCAGTAGTCCAGGACAGGGGCAATACGAGCAGTACTTC
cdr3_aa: CASSPGQGQYEQYF

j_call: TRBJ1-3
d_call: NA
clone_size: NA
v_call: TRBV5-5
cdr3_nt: TGTGCCAGCAGCTTGGGGTCGGGGCGGAGGGAAAACACCATATATTTT
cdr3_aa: CASSLGSGRRENTIYF

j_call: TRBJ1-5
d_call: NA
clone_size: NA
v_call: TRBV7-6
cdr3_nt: TGTGCCAGCAGCTTAAGGGGTGGTCAGCCCCAGCATTTT
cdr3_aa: CASSLRGGQPQHF

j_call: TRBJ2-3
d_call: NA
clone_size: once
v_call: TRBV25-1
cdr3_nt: TGTGCCAGCAGTGAATTAAGAGGGGGGGCCTCTGATACGCAGTATTTT
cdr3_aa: CASSELRGGASDTQYF

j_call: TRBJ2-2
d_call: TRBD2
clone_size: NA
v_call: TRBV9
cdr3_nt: TGTGCCAGCAGCGAGACAGCCCCGGGGGGCGGGGAGCTGTTTTTT
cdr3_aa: CASSETAPGGGELFF

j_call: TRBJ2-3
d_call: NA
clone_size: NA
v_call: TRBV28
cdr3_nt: TGTGCCAGCAGGGTGACTAGTTCAGATACGCAGTATTTT
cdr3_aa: CASRVTSSDTQYF

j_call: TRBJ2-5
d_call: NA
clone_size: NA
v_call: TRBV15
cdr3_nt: TGTGCCACCAGCAGAGATCAGGGGATTCAGGCGGGAGCTCTGGAGACCCAGTACTTC
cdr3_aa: CATSRDQGIQAGALETQYF

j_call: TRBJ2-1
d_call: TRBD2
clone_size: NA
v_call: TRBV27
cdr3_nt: TGTGCCAGCAGACCATCCGGGAGGCGGGACTACAATGAGCAGTTCTTC
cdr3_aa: CASRPSGRRDYNEQFF

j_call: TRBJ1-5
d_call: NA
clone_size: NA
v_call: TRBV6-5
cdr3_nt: TGTGCCAGCAGTTACTCGAGCGGGATTGTTAATCAGCCCCAGCATTTT
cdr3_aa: CASSYSSGIVNQPQHF

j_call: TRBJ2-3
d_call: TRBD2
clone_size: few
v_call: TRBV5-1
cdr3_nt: TGCGCCAGCAGCCGTAGCCGCCTAGCGGGAGAGGTTGGCACAGATACGCAGTATTTT
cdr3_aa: CASSRSRLAGEVGTDTQYF

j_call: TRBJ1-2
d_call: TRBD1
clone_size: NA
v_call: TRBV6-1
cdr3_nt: TGTGCCAGCAGTCCGGGACAGGCCTATGGCTACACCTTC
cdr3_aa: CASSPGQAYGYTF

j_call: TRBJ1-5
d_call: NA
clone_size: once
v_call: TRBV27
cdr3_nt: TGTGCCAGCAGTTACACAGGGATGGTTCAGCCCCAGCATTTT
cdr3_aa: CASSYTGMVQPQHF

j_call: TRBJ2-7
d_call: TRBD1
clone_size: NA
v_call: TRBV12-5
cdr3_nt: TGTGCTAGTGGTTTGGTACTTGGGACAGGGCACTACGAGCAGTACTTC
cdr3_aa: CASGLVLGTGHYEQYF

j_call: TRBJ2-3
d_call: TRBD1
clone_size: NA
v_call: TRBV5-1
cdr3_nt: TGCGCCAGCAGTACAGGGGTTGAGGACACAGATACGCAGTATTTT
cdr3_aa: CASSTGVEDTDTQYF

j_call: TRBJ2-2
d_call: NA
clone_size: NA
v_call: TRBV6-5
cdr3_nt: TGTGCCAGCAGTTCTAAGGTCGCGGCCGGGGAGCTGTTTTTT
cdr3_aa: CASSSKVAAGELFF

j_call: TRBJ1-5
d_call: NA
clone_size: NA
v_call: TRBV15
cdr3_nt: TGTGCCACCAGCAGATTCAGGGATGGCTATCAGCCCCAGCATTTT
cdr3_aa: CATSRFRDGYQPQHF

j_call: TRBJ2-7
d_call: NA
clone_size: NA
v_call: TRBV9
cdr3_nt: TGTGCCAGCAGCGTAACGGGGAATCCCTACGAGCAGTACTTC
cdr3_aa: CASSVTGNPYEQYF

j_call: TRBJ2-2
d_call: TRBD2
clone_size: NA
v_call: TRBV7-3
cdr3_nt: TGTGCCAGCAGTAAGACTAGCGGGAGTAGGTCCGGGGAGCTGTTTTTT
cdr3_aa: CASSKTSGSRSGELFF

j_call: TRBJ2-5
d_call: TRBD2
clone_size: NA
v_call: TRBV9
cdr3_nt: TGTGCCAGCAGCCCGGAGGGAGGGATGTTCTCAGAGACCCAGTACTTC
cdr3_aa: CASSPEGGMFSETQYF

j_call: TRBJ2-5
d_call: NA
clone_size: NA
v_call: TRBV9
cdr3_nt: TGTGCCAGCAGCATTTCGACAGCAACTCCGCAAGAGACCCAGTACTTC
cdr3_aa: CASSISTATPQETQYF

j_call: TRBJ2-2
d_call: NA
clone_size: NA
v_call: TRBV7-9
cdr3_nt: TGTGCCAGCAGCAACGGACTAACCGAGAACACCGGGGAGCTGTTTTTT
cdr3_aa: CASSNGLTENTGELFF

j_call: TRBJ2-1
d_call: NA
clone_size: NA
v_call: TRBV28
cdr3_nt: TGTGCCAGCAGAACTATCAGGGGCTACAATGAGCAGTTCTTC
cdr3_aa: CASRTIRGYNEQFF

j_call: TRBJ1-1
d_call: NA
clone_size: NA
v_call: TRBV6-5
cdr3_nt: TGTGCCAGCAGAGACGGACAGCAAGCTTTCTTT
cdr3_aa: CASRDGQQAFF

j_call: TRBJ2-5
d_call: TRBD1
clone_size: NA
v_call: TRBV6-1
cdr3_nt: TGTGCCAGCACAACAGGGGGCCTCGGGACGAGCCAGTACTTC
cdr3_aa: CASTTGGLGTSQYF

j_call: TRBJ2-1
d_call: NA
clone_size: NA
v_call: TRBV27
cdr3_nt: TGTGCCAGCGCCTCCCCGGGACAAGCCCACCGTGAGCAGTTCTTC
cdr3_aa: CASASPGQAHREQFF

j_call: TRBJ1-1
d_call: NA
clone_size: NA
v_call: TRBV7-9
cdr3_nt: TGTGCCAGCAGCTTATCCCACAGGGCCCCGAACACTGAAGCTTTCTTT
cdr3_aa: CASSLSHRAPNTEAFF

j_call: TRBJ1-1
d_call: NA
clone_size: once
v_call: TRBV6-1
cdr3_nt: TGTGCCAGCAGGCTACCGGGGTTCAGTGAAGCTTTCTTT
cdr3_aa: CASRLPGFSEAFF

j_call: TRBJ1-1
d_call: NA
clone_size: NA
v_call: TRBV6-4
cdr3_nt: TGTGCCAGCAGACGGATTGGCGGGGCCAGGGCTTTCTTT
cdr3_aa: CASRRIGGARAFF

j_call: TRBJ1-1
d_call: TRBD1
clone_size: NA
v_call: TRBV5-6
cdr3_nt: TGTGCCAGCAGCCGTTCGGGACAGGGACGAGCTTTCTTT
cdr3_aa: CASSRSGQGRAFF

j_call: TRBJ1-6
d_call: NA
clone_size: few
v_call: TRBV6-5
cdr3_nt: TGTGCCAGCAGTTACGAGGTCGATTCACCCCTCCACTTT
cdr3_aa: CASSYEVDSPLHF

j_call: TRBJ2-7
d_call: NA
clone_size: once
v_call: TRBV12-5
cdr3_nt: TGTGCTAGTGCCCCCTCCAGGGCTTACGAGCAGTACTTC
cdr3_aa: CASAPSRAYEQYF

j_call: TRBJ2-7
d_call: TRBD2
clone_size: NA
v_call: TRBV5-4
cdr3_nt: TGTGCCAGCAGCTTGATGGCGGGAGTATCCTACGAGCAGTACTTC
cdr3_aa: CASSLMAGVSYEQYF

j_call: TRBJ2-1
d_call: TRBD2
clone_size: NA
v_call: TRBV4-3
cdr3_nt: TGCGCCAGCAGCCAGGGGACTAGCGGGGTCCGGGGGAATGAGCAGTTCTTC
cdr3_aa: CASSQGTSGVRGNEQFF

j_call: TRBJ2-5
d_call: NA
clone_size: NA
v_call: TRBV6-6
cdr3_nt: TGTGCCAGCAGTTACGGGCGTGGGGCGGCGGAGACCCAGTACTTC
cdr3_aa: CASSYGRGAAETQYF

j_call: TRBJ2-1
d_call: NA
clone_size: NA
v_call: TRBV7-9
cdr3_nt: TGTGCCAGCCACAGTGGAGCGGGCTCCTACAATGAGCAGTTCTTC
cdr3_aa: CASHSGAGSYNEQFF

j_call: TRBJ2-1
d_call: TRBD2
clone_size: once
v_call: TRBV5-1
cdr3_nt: TGCGCCAGCAGCTTGGCCGGGAGGCAGACCCACAATGAGCAGTTCTTC
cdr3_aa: CASSLAGRQTHNEQFF

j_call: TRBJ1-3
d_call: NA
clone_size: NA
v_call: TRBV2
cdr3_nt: TGTGCCAGCAGTGTACGGGGTACCTCTGGAAACACCATATATTTT
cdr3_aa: CASSVRGTSGNTIYF

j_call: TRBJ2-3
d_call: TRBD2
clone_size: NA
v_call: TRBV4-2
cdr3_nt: TGTGCCAGCAGCCGAGAGACTAGCGGGGCACAATATACGCAGTATTTT
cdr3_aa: CASSRETSGAQYTQYF

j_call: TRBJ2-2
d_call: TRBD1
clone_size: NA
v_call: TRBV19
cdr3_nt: TGTGCCAGTAGATTAAGGCCGGGACAGGGGACCACCGGGGAGCTGTTTTTT
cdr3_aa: CASRLRPGQGTTGELFF

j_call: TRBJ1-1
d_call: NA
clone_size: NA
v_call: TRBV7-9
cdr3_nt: TGTGCCAGCAGCTCCCTACCGCGAAAGAACACTGAAGCTTTCTTT
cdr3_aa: CASSSLPRKNTEAFF

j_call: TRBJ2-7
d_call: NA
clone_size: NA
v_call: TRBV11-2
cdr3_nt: TGTGCCAGCAGCCATTCCTACGAGCAGTACTTC
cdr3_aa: CASSHSYEQYF

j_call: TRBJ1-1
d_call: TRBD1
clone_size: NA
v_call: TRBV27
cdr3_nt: TGTGCCAGCAGCTACACAGGGGACACTGAAGCTTTCTTT
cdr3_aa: CASSYTGDTEAFF

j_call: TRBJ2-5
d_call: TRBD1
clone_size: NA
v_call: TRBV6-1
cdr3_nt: TGTGCCACACAGGGGTGGGGGGAGACCCAGTACTTC
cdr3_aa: CATQGWGETQYF